The 20 T cell receptor beta chains given below trace back to one sample, sequenced in a study of T-cell memory formation after mild COVID-19. TCRdb re-called the 5' RACE reads through MiXCR, storing one row per CDR3 protein. Among just over 60,000 distinct CDR3 sequences listed, 9.3% were seen once. The sample comprised PBMCs or a T cell subset sorted from them (not recorded which). These receptors were obtained from a man aged 18 to 35 who had mild COVID-19 (a few samples of this study predate the infection). Cell type and time point are not known.

There are a few counts of this clonotype. J is TRBJ2-4 and V is TRBV7-7; tentative D call: TRBD2 (5 bases). The germline gives CDR1 SSHAT, CDR2 FNYEAQ (reference sequence). CDR3 size: 12 residues. The CDR3 DNA is TGTGCTAGCGTAGACGGGTCGGGCATTCAGTACTTC. It encodes CASVDGSGIQYF.

The chain links TRBV12-3 or TRBV12-4 to TRBJ1-2; the D is unclear. V was trimmed by 3 bases and J by 9 bases, leaving 8 bases between them. CDR3 size: 11 residues. The CDR3 DNA reads TGTGCCAGCAGTTTTCCGGGGAGCTACACCTTC. Encoded protein: CASSFPGSYTF.

This clonotype was detected many times. The V and J genes are TRBV20-1 and TRBJ1-1; D gene ambiguous. CDR1 and CDR2 from the germline V gene are DFQATT and SNEGSKA (reference sequence). The germline V and J ends were trimmed by 5 bases and 2 bases, with 12 bases remaining between them. The CDR3 sequence is 13 residues long. The DNA for the CDR3 is TGCAGTGCTTGCCCAAACCTAAACACTGAAGCTTTCTTT. It specifies CSACPNLNTEAFF.

This clonotype was counted a few times. This CDR3 reads CASSSSNYGYTF. The CDR3 nucleotides are TGTGCCAGCAGCTCCTCTAACTATGGCTACACCTTC. The chain recombines TRBV7-2 with TRBJ1-2; D gene ambiguous. Deletions cut 4 bases from V and 0 bases from J, with 3 bases between. The CDR3 sequence is 12 residues long. In germline, CDR1 is SGHTA, CDR2 FQGNSA.

This sequence joins TRBV6-5 and TRBJ2-5, with D uncertain. V lost 6 bases and J lost 5, with 13 bases in between. The germline V gene has CDR1 MNHEY and CDR2 SVGAGI. CDR3 length: 13 amino acids. The CDR3 region has the DNA TGTGCCAGCAGGGAAAAAGCGAGGGAGACCCAGTACTTC. This sequence encodes CASREKARETQYF.

This chain connects TRBV28 to TRBJ2-6, with 7 nucleotides matching TRBD1. V shed 6 bases, J shed 0 bases, and the junction held 11 bases outside the gene matches. The CDR3 extends over 18 amino acids. CDR1 MDHEN and CDR2 SYDVKM come from the germline V gene. CDR3 region: CASRPDRVRFSGANVLTF. DNA of the CDR3: TGTGCCAGCAGACCTGACAGGGTCCGCTTCTCTGGGGCCAACGTCCTGACTTTC.

In this sample, this clonotype is medium-sized (0.01 to 0.1%). The rearrangement joins TRBV11-2 to TRBJ2-7; tentative D call: TRBD1 (6 bases). V was clipped by 1 base and J by 7 bases, with 11 bases between them. Germline CDR1 reads SGHAT; CDR2 reads FQNNGV. The CDR3 extends over 13 amino acids. This CDR3 is CASSLVGGEEQYV. DNA for the CDR3: TGTGCCAGCAGCTTAGTTGGGGGCGAAGAGCAGTACGTC.

This clonotype was observed many times. V gene TRBV29-1 combines with J gene TRBJ2-1; D is uncertain. The germline gives CDR1 SQVTM, CDR2 ANQGSEA. Trimming took 4 bases from V and 3 from J, leaving 10 bases between them. The CDR3 is made up of 13 amino acids. DNA for the CDR3: TGCAGCGTTGGAGGAGCAGACTACAATGAGCAGTTCTTC. It translates to CSVGGADYNEQFF.

V is TRBV7-8 and J is TRBJ2-7, with TRBD2 matching over 14 bases. This CDR3 is 15 amino acids long. Trimming took 4 bases from V and 4 from J; bases not matched to a gene: 3. Germline V gene data show CDR1 as SGHVS and CDR2 as FQNEAQ. The CDR3 sequence is CASSWTSGGNYEQYF. CDR3 DNA sequence: TGTGCCAGCAGCTGGACTAGCGGGGGGAATTACGAGCAGTACTTC.

This clonotype has only a few counts. The CDR3 sequence is CASSYSRRIQYF. Written as DNA, the CDR3 is TGTGCCAGCAGTTACTCTAGAAGGATCCAGTACTTC. The chain combines TRBV6-2 or TRBV6-3 with TRBJ2-4; no clear D. The germline gives CDR1 MNHEY, CDR2 SVGEGT. V was pared by 0 bases and J by 13 bases, with 10 bases between. The CDR3 sequence is 12 residues long.

The rearrangement joins TRBV6-6 to TRBJ1-2; the match to TRBD1 covers 8 bases. The J segment lost 8 bases and the V segment lost 2 bases, leaving 1 base of the junction unmatched. Germline V gene sequence: CDR1 MNHNY, CDR2 SVGAGI (reference sequence). The CDR3 runs 12 residues. CDR3 sequence reads: CASSYDRGGYTF. In DNA, the CDR3 is TGTGCCAGCAGTTACGACAGGGGCGGCTACACCTTC.

Only a few counts were recorded for this clonotype. The chain links TRBV2 to TRBJ1-1, with 9 positions matching TRBD1. The length of the CDR3 is 15 residues. Germline V gives CDR1 SNHLY, CDR2 FYNNEI. V lost 6 bases, J lost 5 bases, and 10 bases stayed unmatched. The CDR3 nucleotides read TGTGCCAGCAGGCGGGACAGGGTTTTGGGGACTGAAGCTTTCTTT. The encoded protein is CASRRDRVLGTEAFF.

This clonotype showed up just a few times. This chain uses TRBV4-1 with TRBJ2-7; no definite D call. V lost 3 bases and J 0 bases, leaving 15 bases between the germline ends. The CDR3 loop spans 16 amino acids. CDR1 is MGHRA, CDR2 YSYEKL, per germline. CDR3 sequence (DNA): TGCGCCAGCAGCCATCCACTCCAGGCCCGCTCCTACGAGCAGTACTTC. This translates into CASSHPLQARSYEQYF.

V gene TRBV5-5 combines with J gene TRBJ1-5; unclear D gene. Trimming stripped 0 bases from V and 4 bases from J, with 8 bases between. Germline CDR1 is SGHKS and CDR2 is YYEKEE (reference sequence). The CDR3 loop spans 14 amino acids. CDR3 coding DNA: TGTGCCAGCAGCTTGGCCTTCGGGAATCAGCCCCAGCATTTT. This codes for CASSLAFGNQPQHF.

In this sample, this clonotype is medium-sized. This rearrangement joins TRBV20-1 to TRBJ1-6; D not certain. Germline loops: CDR1 DFQATT, CDR2 SNEGSKA (reference sequence). The CDR3 extends over 11 amino acids. V was shortened by 3 bases and J by 5 bases, with 2 bases between the two germline ends. CDR3 region: CSASHNSPLHF. The DNA for the CDR3 is TGCAGTGCTAGCCATAATTCACCCCTCCACTTT.

The rearrangement links TRBV29-1 to TRBJ2-5; 10 bases map to TRBD1. CDR3 length: 14 amino acids. V lost 4 bases to trimming and J lost 4 bases; unmatched junction nucleotides: 6. In germline, CDR1 is SQVTM, CDR2 ANQGSEA. The DNA of the CDR3 is TGCAGCGTTGGGGGACAGGGGCGAGGAGAGACCCAGTACTTC. Translation gives CSVGGQGRGETQYF.

This clonotype has only a few counts. V and J are TRBV11-2 and TRBJ1-1, with D uncertain. Germline V gives CDR1 SGHAT, CDR2 FQNNGV. V was shortened by 2 bases and J by 4 bases, with 11 bases between the two germline ends. The CDR3 runs to 14 residues. CDR3 in amino acids: CASSLNDGGTEAFF. DNA of the CDR3: TGTGCCAGCAGCTTAAACGACGGCGGCACTGAAGCTTTCTTT. Combining the CDR3 with reference TRBV11-2 and TRBJ1-1 gives the whole variable domain EAGVAQSPRYKIIEKRQSVAFWCNPISGHATLYWYQQILGQGPKLLIQFQNNGVVDDSQLPKDRFSAERLKGVDSTLKIQPAKLEDSAVYLCASSLNDGGTEAFFGQGTRLTVV.

The V call is TRBV18, the J call TRBJ1-2; 10 bases match TRBD1. Germline CDR1 reads KGHSH; CDR2 reads LQKENI. V trimming: 3 bases; J trimming: 8 bases; junction bases outside the gene matches: 3. The CDR3 totals 13 residues. CDR3 sequence: CASSPGTGEGYTF. The CDR3 DNA sequence: TGTGCCAGCTCACCCGGGACAGGGGAAGGCTACACCTTC.

This clonotype appeared many times. V gene TRBV7-9 combines with J gene TRBJ2-3; perhaps TRBD2 as D (6 bases). Germline V lookup: CDR1 SEHNR, CDR2 FQNEAQ (reference sequence). Between the trimmed V and J ends, which lost 5 bases and 1 base, there was a span of 13 bases. CDR3 length equals 15 residues. DNA of the CDR3: TGTGCCAGCAGCCGGGACTCCATTCGCACAGATACGCAGTATTTT. It encodes CASSRDSIRTDTQYF.

This clonotype was seen ten or more times. The rearrangement links TRBV20-1 to TRBJ1-5; D gene unclear. Germline V gene lookup returns CDR1 DFQATT and CDR2 SNEGSKA (reference sequence). The V end was cut by 2 bases, the J end by 0 bases, with 5 bases between. The CDR3 runs to 13 residues. CDR3 nucleotide sequence: TGCAGTGCTAGATCGGATAGCAATCAGCCCCAGCATTTT. Its translation is CSARSDSNQPQHF.